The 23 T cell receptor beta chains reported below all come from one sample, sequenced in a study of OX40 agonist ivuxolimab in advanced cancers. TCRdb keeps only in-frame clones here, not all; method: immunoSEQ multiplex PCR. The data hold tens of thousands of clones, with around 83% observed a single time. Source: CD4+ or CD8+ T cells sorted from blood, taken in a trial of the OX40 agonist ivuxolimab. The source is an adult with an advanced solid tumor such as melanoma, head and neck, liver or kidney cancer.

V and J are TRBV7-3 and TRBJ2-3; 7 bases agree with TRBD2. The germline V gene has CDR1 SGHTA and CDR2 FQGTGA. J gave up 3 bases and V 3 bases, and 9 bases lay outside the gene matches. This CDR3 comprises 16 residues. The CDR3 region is CASSFQRGGETDTQYF. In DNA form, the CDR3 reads TGTGCCAGCAGCTTCCAGCGGGGAGGGGAAACAGATACGCAGTATTTT.

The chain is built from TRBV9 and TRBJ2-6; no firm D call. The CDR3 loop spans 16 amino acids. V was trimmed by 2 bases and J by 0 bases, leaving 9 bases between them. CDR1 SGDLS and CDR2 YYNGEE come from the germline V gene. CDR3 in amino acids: CASSVYPNSGANVLTF. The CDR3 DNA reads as TGTGCCAGCAGCGTTTACCCGAACTCTGGGGCCAACGTCCTGACTTTC.

In nucleotides, the CDR3 is TGTGCCAGCAGCGGGACCATTAGGGGGGAGCAGTACTTC. Its translation is CASSGTIRGEQYF. The chain carries TRBV5-4 and TRBJ2-7, with D possibly matching TRBD1 (6 bases). Germline V CDR1 and CDR2: SGHNT, YYREEE (reference sequence). Trimming took off 4 bases at V and 7 bases at J, with 15 bases between the two ends. The CDR3 totals 13 residues.

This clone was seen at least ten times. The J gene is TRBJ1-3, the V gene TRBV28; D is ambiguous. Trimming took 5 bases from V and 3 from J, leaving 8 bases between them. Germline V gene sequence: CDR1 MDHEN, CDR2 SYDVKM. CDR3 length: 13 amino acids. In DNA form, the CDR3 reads TGTGCCAGCAGTGAAGTGAGTGGAAACACCATATATTTT. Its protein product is CASSEVSGNTIYF.

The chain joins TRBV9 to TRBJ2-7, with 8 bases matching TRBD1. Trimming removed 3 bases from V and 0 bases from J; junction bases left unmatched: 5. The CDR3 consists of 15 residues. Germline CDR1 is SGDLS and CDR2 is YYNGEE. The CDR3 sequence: CASSAGQGASYEQYF. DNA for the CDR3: TGTGCCAGCAGCGCCGGTCAGGGGGCCTCCTACGAGCAGTACTTC.

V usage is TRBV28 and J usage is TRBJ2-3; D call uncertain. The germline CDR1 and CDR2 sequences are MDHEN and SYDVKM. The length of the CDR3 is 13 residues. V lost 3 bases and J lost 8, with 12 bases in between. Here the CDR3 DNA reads TGTGCCAGCAGTTTCCCGACCGAAGGTACGCAGTATTTT. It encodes CASSFPTEGTQYF.

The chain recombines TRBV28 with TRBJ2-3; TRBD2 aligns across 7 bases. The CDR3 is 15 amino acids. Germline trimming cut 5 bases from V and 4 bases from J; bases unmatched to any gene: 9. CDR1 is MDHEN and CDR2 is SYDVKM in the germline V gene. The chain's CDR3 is CASSGVGGSADTQYF. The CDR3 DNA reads TGTGCCAGCAGTGGGGTGGGCGGGAGCGCAGATACGCAGTATTTT.

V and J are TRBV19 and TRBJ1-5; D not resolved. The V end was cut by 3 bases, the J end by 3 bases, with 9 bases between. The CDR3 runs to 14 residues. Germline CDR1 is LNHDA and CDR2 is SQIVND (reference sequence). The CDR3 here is CASSIFTVNQPQHF. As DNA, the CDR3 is TGTGCCAGTAGTATTTTTACAGTCAATCAGCCCCAGCATTTT.

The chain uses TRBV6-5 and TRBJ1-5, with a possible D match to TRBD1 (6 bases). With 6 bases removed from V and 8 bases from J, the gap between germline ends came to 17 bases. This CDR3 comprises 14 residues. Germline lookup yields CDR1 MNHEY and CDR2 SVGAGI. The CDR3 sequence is CASRPGTTGEPQHF. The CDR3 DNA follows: TGTGCCAGCAGACCCGGGACAACCGGAGAGCCCCAGCATTTT.

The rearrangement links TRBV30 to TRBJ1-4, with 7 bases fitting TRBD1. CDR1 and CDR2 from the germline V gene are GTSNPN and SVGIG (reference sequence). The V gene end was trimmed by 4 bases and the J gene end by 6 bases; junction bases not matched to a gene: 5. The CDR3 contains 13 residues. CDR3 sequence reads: CAWNEGGHEKLFF. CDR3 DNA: TGTGCCTGGAATGAAGGGGGCCATGAAAAACTGTTTTTT.

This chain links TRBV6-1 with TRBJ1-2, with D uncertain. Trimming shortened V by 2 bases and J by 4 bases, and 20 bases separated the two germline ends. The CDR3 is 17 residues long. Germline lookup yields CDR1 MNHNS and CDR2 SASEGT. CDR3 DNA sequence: TGTGCCAGCAGTGAATTAGGCCATAAGACGGATCCCTATGGCTACACCTTC. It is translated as CASSELGHKTDPYGYTF.

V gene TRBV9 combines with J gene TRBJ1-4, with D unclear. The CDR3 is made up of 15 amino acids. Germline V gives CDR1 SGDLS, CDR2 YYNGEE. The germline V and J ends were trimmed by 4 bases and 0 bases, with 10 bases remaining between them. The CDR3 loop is CASSPYGTTNEKLFF. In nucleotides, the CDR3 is TGTGCCAGCAGCCCGTACGGAACAACTAATGAAAAACTGTTTTTT.

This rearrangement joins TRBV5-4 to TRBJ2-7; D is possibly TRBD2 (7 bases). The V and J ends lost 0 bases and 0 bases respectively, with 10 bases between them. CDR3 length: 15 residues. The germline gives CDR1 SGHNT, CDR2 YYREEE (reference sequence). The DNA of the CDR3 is TGTGCCAGCAGCTTGGGCGGGGGCGACTCCTACGAGCAGTACTTC. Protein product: CASSLGGGDSYEQYF.

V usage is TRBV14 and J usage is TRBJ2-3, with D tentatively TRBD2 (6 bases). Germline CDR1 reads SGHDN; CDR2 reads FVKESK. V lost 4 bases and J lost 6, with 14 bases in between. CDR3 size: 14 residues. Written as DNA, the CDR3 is TGTGCCAGCAGCCCGTTAGCGGTCCAGGATACGCAGTATTTT. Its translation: CASSPLAVQDTQYF.

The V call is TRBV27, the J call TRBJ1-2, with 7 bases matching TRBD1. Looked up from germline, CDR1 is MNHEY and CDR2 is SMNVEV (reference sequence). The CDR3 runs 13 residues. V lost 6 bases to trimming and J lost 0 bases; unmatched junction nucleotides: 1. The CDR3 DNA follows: TGTGCCAGCAGACAGGGGACTAACTATGGCTACACCTTC. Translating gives CASRQGTNYGYTF.

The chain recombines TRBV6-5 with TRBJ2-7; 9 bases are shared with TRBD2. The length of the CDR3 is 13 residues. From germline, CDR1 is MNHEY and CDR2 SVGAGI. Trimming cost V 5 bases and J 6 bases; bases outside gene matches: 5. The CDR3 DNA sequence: TGTGCCAGCAGTCGGGGACTAGCCCGCGAGCAGTACTTC. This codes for CASSRGLAREQYF.

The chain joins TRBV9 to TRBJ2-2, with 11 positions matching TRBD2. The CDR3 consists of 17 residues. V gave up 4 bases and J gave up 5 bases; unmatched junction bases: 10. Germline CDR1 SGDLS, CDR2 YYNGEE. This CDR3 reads CASSISLTSGGTGELFF. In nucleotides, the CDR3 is TGTGCCAGCAGCATATCCCTCACTAGCGGGGGAACCGGGGAGCTGTTTTTT.

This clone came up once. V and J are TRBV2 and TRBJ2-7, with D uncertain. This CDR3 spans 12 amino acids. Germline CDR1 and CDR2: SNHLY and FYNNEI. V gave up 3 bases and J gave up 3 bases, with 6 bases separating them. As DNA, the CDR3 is TGTGCCAGCAGTGATTTTAGCTACGAGCAGTACTTC. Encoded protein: CASSDFSYEQYF.

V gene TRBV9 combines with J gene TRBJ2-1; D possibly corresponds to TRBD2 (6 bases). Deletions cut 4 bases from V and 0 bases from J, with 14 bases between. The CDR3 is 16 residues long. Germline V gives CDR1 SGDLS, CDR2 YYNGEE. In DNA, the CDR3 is TGTGCCAGCAGCCGTACAAGGGAGGACTCCTACAATGAGCAGTTCTTC. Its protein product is CASSRTREDSYNEQFF.

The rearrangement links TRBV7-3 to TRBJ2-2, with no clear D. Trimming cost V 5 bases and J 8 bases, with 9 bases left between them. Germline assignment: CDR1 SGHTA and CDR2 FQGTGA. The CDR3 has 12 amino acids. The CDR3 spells CASSPGGGELFF. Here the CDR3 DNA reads TGTGCCAGCAGCCCTGGTGGAGGGGAGCTGTTTTTT. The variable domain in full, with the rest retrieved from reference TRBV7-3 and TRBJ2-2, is GAGVSQTPSNKVTEKGKYVELRCDPISGHTALYWYRQSLGQGPEFLIYFQGTGAADDSGLPNDRFFAVRPEGSVSTLKIQRTERGDSAVYLCASSPGGGELFFGEGSRLTVL.

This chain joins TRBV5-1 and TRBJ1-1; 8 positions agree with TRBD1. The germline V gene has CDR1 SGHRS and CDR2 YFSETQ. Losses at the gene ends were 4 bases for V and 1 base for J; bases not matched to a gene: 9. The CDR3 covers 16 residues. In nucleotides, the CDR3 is TGCGCCAGCAGCCCTTTTATGACAGGGGCGAACACTGAAGCTTTCTTT. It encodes CASSPFMTGANTEAFF. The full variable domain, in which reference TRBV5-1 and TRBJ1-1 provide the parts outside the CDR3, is KAGVTQTPRYLIKTRGQQVTLSCSPISGHRSVSWYQQTPGQGLQFLFEYFSETQRNKGNFPGRFSGRQFSNSRSEMNVSTLELGDSALYLCASSPFMTGANTEAFFGQGTRLTVV.

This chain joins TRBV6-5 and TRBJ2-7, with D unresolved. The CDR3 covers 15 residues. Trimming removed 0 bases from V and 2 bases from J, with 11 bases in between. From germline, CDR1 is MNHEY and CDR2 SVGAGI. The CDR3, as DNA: TGTGCCAGCAGTTACTCGAATGGGGAAACCTACGAGCAGTACTTC. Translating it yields CASSYSNGETYEQYF.

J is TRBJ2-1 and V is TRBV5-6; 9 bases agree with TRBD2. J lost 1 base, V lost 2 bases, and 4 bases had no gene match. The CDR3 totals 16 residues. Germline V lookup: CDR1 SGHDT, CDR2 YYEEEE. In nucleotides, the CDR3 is TGTGCCAGCAGCTTAAAGCTAGCGGGGTCCTACAATGAGCAGTTCTTC. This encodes CASSLKLAGSYNEQFF.